This is a list of T cell receptor beta chains from one sample in a study of T cell responses to AZD1222 COVID-19 vaccine. Produced via immunoSEQ multiplex PCR; TCRdb's table is partial and in-frame only. The data show approximately 160,000 clones, with 90% seen just once and roughly 1.6% held by the top ten. The source material was peripheral blood, sampled on day 0 of AZD1222 vaccination. The receptor set was obtained from an adult in good health. Both conserved end residues are part of each CDR3. D genes are given only for firm matches. Rows may omit the clone size; those that give it use once, few, many or a size class.

abundance: NA
d_gene: TRBD1
len: 15
v_gene: TRBV24-1
j_gene: TRBJ2-4
CDR3nt: TGTGCCACCAGTGATCGGACAGGGGTCAGGGACATTCAGTACTTC
CDR3aa: CATSDRTGVRDIQYF

abundance: NA
d_gene: NA
len: 17
v_gene: TRBV4-2
j_gene: TRBJ2-6
CDR3nt: TGTGCCAGCAGCCAAGATCAGGATAGCTCTGGGGCCAACGTCCTGACTTTC
CDR3aa: CASSQDQDSSGANVLTF

abundance: NA
d_gene: NA
len: 15
v_gene: TRBV4-3
j_gene: TRBJ2-2
CDR3nt: TGCGCCAGCAGCCAAGATTGGCCCTACACCGGGGAGCTGTTTTTT
CDR3aa: CASSQDWPYTGELFF

abundance: NA
d_gene: TRBD1
len: 18
v_gene: TRBV28
j_gene: TRBJ1-4
CDR3nt: TGTGCCAGCAGTTCTAAAACCCGACAGGGGTTAGCTAATGAAAAACTGTTTTTT
CDR3aa: CASSSKTRQGLANEKLFF

abundance: NA
d_gene: TRBD1
len: 19
v_gene: TRBV5-6
j_gene: TRBJ2-7
CDR3nt: TGTGCCAGCAGTTCGATGACCCCGGGACAGGCGGAATCCTACTACGAGCAGTACTTC
CDR3aa: CASSSMTPGQAESYYEQYF

abundance: NA
d_gene: NA
len: 17
v_gene: TRBV4-3
j_gene: TRBJ1-2
CDR3nt: TGCGCCAGCAGCCAAGATCGGTTAGGACAGCCGGGAGGTGGCTACACCTTC
CDR3aa: CASSQDRLGQPGGGYTF

abundance: NA
d_gene: NA
len: 12
v_gene: TRBV19
j_gene: TRBJ2-7
CDR3nt: TGTGCCAGTAGTACCGGGACCTACGAGCAGTACTTC
CDR3aa: CASSTGTYEQYF

abundance: NA
d_gene: NA
len: 15
v_gene: TRBV30
j_gene: TRBJ1-4
CDR3nt: TGTGCCTGGAGTGTACGATTGGCAACTAATGAAAAACTGTTTTTT
CDR3aa: CAWSVRLATNEKLFF

abundance: NA
d_gene: NA
len: 13
v_gene: TRBV19
j_gene: TRBJ1-1
CDR3nt: TGTGCCAGTAAGGTCCACCTGAACACTGAAGCTTTCTTT
CDR3aa: CASKVHLNTEAFF

abundance: NA
d_gene: NA
len: 18
v_gene: TRBV7-3
j_gene: TRBJ2-6
CDR3nt: TGTGCCAGCAGCTCAACTGGTTCCGTAAGCTCTGGGGCCAACGTCCTGACTTTC
CDR3aa: CASSSTGSVSSGANVLTF

abundance: NA
d_gene: NA
len: 16
v_gene: TRBV5-1
j_gene: TRBJ2-2
CDR3nt: TGCGCCAGCAGCTTGAATGGGGGCGCGGGCACCGGGGAGCTGTTTTTT
CDR3aa: CASSLNGGAGTGELFF

abundance: NA
d_gene: TRBD1
len: 17
v_gene: TRBV5-1
j_gene: TRBJ1-1
CDR3nt: TGCGCCAGCAGCTTGGGGGACAGGGGGCGAGAGGGCACTGAAGCTTTCTTT
CDR3aa: CASSLGDRGREGTEAFF

abundance: NA
d_gene: NA
len: 14
v_gene: TRBV7-6
j_gene: TRBJ1-1
CDR3nt: TGTGCCAGCAGCTTAGCGGGCAGGGAAACTGAAGCTTTCTTT
CDR3aa: CASSLAGRETEAFF

abundance: NA
d_gene: NA
len: 12
v_gene: TRBV18
j_gene: TRBJ2-5
CDR3nt: TGTGCCAGCTCTTGGGACAATGTGGATCAGTACTTC
CDR3aa: CASSWDNVDQYF

abundance: NA
d_gene: NA
len: 13
v_gene: TRBV5-6
j_gene: TRBJ1-1
CDR3nt: TGTGCCAGCAGCCCCCGTGGGGACACTGAAGCTTTCTTT
CDR3aa: CASSPRGDTEAFF

abundance: once
d_gene: NA
len: 16
v_gene: TRBV28
j_gene: TRBJ1-2
CDR3nt: TGTGCCAGCAGCTCAATTAGGGGTTATAGTATGGATGGCTACACCTTC
CDR3aa: CASSSIRGYSMDGYTF

abundance: NA
d_gene: NA
len: 14
v_gene: TRBV28
j_gene: TRBJ1-1
CDR3nt: TGTGCCAGCAGTTTGGTAGGACCTAAGGGGGAAGCTTTCTTT
CDR3aa: CASSLVGPKGEAFF

abundance: NA
d_gene: NA
len: 11
v_gene: TRBV5-1
j_gene: TRBJ1-4
CDR3nt: TGCGCCAGCAGCTTGTCTGAAAAACTGTTTTTT
CDR3aa: CASSLSEKLFF

abundance: NA
d_gene: NA
len: 16
v_gene: TRBV5-1
j_gene: TRBJ2-1
CDR3nt: TGCGCCAGCAGCTTGGCGTCAGAGAGCTCCTACAATGAGCAGTTCTTC
CDR3aa: CASSLASESSYNEQFF

abundance: NA
d_gene: NA
len: 14
v_gene: TRBV27
j_gene: TRBJ2-7
CDR3nt: TGTGCCAGCAGCCCGGGACGGTCGTACTACGAGCAGTACTTC
CDR3aa: CASSPGRSYYEQYF

abundance: NA
d_gene: NA
len: 14
v_gene: TRBV30
j_gene: TRBJ1-1
CDR3nt: TGTGCCTGGAGTATCACACAGGGTGGGACTGAAGCTTTCTTT
CDR3aa: CAWSITQGGTEAFF

abundance: NA
d_gene: NA
len: 14
v_gene: TRBV18
j_gene: TRBJ2-3
CDR3nt: TGTGCCAGCTCACCACCCGGACTAAAGGATACGCAGTATTTT
CDR3aa: CASSPPGLKDTQYF

abundance: NA
d_gene: NA
len: 18
v_gene: TRBV5-8
j_gene: TRBJ1-5
CDR3nt: TGTGCCAGCAGCTTGGCGTCAGGGGCTAGCTATAGCAATCAGCCCCAGCATTTT
CDR3aa: CASSLASGASYSNQPQHF

abundance: NA
d_gene: NA
len: 11
v_gene: TRBV12-3/TRBV12-4
j_gene: TRBJ1-4
CDR3nt: TGTGCCAGCAGCCTTACGGAAAAACTGTTTTTT
CDR3aa: CASSLTEKLFF

abundance: NA
d_gene: NA
len: 15
v_gene: TRBV4-1
j_gene: TRBJ1-1
CDR3nt: TGCGCCAGCAGCCGGGACTCGAGAGGGGTCTCTGAAGCTTTCTTT
CDR3aa: CASSRDSRGVSEAFF

abundance: NA
d_gene: NA
len: 15
v_gene: TRBV6-2/TRBV6-3
j_gene: TRBJ2-4
CDR3nt: TGTGCCAGCAGCCCGGCGGCTGGGAATCAAAACATTCAGTACTTC
CDR3aa: CASSPAAGNQNIQYF

abundance: NA
d_gene: TRBD1
len: 15
v_gene: TRBV24-1
j_gene: TRBJ2-7
CDR3nt: TGTGCCACCAGTGATTTGACGGGACAGAGCTACGAGCAGTACTTC
CDR3aa: CATSDLTGQSYEQYF

abundance: NA
d_gene: NA
len: 17
v_gene: TRBV13
j_gene: TRBJ1-6
CDR3nt: TGTGCCAGCAGCCCCTCAGGGGAAAGCTCCTATAATTCACCCCTCCACTTT
CDR3aa: CASSPSGESSYNSPLHF

abundance: NA
d_gene: NA
len: 13
v_gene: TRBV6-5
j_gene: TRBJ2-5
CDR3nt: TGTGCCAGCAGTTACTTGGGGGAAGAGACCCAGTACTTC
CDR3aa: CASSYLGEETQYF

abundance: NA
d_gene: TRBD1
len: 16
v_gene: TRBV28
j_gene: TRBJ1-2
CDR3nt: TGTGCCAGCAGTTCCCCCCAGGGGGCTAGAAACTATGGCTACACCTTC
CDR3aa: CASSSPQGARNYGYTF

abundance: few
d_gene: NA
len: 14
v_gene: TRBV30
j_gene: TRBJ1-2
CDR3nt: TGTGCCTGGAGTGACCTGGGTCTAAACTATGGCTACACCTTC
CDR3aa: CAWSDLGLNYGYTF

abundance: NA
d_gene: NA
len: 15
v_gene: TRBV20-1
j_gene: TRBJ1-5
CDR3nt: TGCAGTGCTAGTTACCGCTCGCAGGTTCATCAGCCCCAGCATTTT
CDR3aa: CSASYRSQVHQPQHF

abundance: NA
d_gene: NA
len: 14
v_gene: TRBV19
j_gene: TRBJ2-1
CDR3nt: TGTGCCAGTAGTATGGGGCAGGGATACAATGAGCAGTTCTTC
CDR3aa: CASSMGQGYNEQFF

abundance: NA
d_gene: NA
len: 14
v_gene: TRBV18
j_gene: TRBJ2-5
CDR3nt: TGTGCCAGCTCCTTCGTAAGGGCTGAGGAGACCCAGTACTTC
CDR3aa: CASSFVRAEETQYF

abundance: NA
d_gene: NA
len: 16
v_gene: TRBV4-1
j_gene: TRBJ2-7
CDR3nt: TGCGCCAGCAGCCCCCTATTGGGCTATTCGGCCTACGAGCAGTACTTC
CDR3aa: CASSPLLGYSAYEQYF

abundance: NA
d_gene: NA
len: 15
v_gene: TRBV6-5
j_gene: TRBJ2-1
CDR3nt: TGTGCCAGCAGTTACGGCCGGGACGGCTACAATGAGCAGTTCTTC
CDR3aa: CASSYGRDGYNEQFF

abundance: NA
d_gene: NA
len: 15
v_gene: TRBV5-6
j_gene: TRBJ1-4
CDR3nt: TGTGCCAGCAGCTTGCCCCAAGCAACTAATGAAAAACTGTTTTTT
CDR3aa: CASSLPQATNEKLFF